This TCR beta chain came from a study of T cell responses to AZD1222 COVID-19 vaccine. Regarding the study as a whole: Repertoire sampling occurred only after the peak T cell response. A rise in Spike-specific TCR breadth and depth followed two AZD1222 doses. Spike-wide coverage was observed for vaccine-associated CD4 TCRs, with dominant responses at 160-218 and 743-854.

About this clone: Its antigen is unknown.

Trimming cost V 6 bases and J 4 bases; bases outside gene matches: 12. Germline V lookup: CDR1 SGHRS, CDR2 YFSETQ. The CDR3 is 16 amino acids. TCRdb's copy holds only in-frame clones and misses some; the assay was immunoSEQ multiplex PCR. Here the sample spans some 160,000 clones, approximately 93% being singletons. V and J are TRBV5-1 and TRBJ2-1; 8 nucleotides match TRBD1. The TCR comes from an adult in good health. The sequencing here drew on peripheral blood, taken on day 0 of AZD1222 vaccination. The chain's CDR3 is CASTGNRGTVYNEQFF. In DNA, the CDR3 is TGCGCCAGCACCGGAAACAGGGGGACGGTTTACAATGAGCAGTTCTTC.